These 3 T cell receptor beta chains were all obtained from the same sample, sequenced in a study of CD8+CD57+ T cells in acquired aplastic anemia. Sequenced patients had shown CD8+CD57+ cell expansion by flow cytometry. TCR beta VDJ and CDR3 were profiled, and genomic DNA was the template. MiXCR was run by TCRdb on the reads, yielding one entry per CDR3 protein. The top ten clones hold 0.8% to 0.85% of a sample with under 500,000 distinct CDR3 sequences, less than 35% of them seen once. The sequencing sample was made of sorted CD4+, CD8+, or CD8+CD57+ T cells (not recorded which) from PBMCs. The receptors originated from a human donor with aplastic anemia.

In its sample, this clonotype was seen many times. The chain has TRBV20-1 and TRBJ2-7; D ambiguous. The germline V gene encodes CDR1 DFQATT and CDR2 SNEGSKA (reference sequence). The CDR3 sequence is 12 residues long. Trimming left V 3 bases short and J 2 bases short, with 8 bases between. CDR3 nucleotide sequence: TGCAGTGCTAGGGACGAGCCCTACGAGCAGTACTTC. Its protein is CSARDEPYEQYF.

At least ten counts were recorded for this clonotype. V usage is TRBV12-3 or TRBV12-4 and J usage is TRBJ1-2, with D possibly being TRBD1 (5 bases). V lost 8 bases, J lost 2 bases, and 18 bases lay in between. The CDR3 runs to 15 residues. This CDR3 reads CASHRAGTVNYGYTF. As DNA, the CDR3 is TGTGCCAGCCACCGGGCCGGGACCGTCAACTATGGCTACACCTTC.

This clonotype was seen ten or more times. The chain couples TRBV19 to TRBJ1-1; tentatively, D is TRBD1 (6 bases). Germline CDR1 is LNHDA and CDR2 is SQIVND (reference sequence). Deletions cut 4 bases from V and 1 base from J, with 7 bases between. The CDR3 loop spans 13 amino acids. The CDR3 region is CASSRGQNTEAFF. In nucleotides, the CDR3 is TGTGCCAGTAGTAGGGGGCAGAACACTGAAGCTTTCTTT.